The 20 T cell receptor beta chains given below trace back to one sample, sequenced in a study of T cell responses to AZD1222 COVID-19 vaccine. Profiled with immunoSEQ multiplex PCR; TCRdb holds only in-frame clones, not every one. Of 50,000 to 85,000 clones in the sample, about four fifths were seen once. The sequencing used peripheral blood, collected on day 0 of MenACWY control vaccination. These receptors originate from an adult in good health.

V usage is TRBV11-2 and J usage is TRBJ2-5; D uncertain. V was clipped by 0 bases and J by 2 bases, with 10 bases between them. Germline lookup yields CDR1 SGHAT and CDR2 FQNNGV. The CDR3 runs 15 residues. The CDR3 protein is CASSLDPHRQETQYF. DNA of the CDR3: TGTGCCAGCAGCTTAGACCCTCATAGGCAAGAGACCCAGTACTTC.

The rearrangement joins TRBV27 to TRBJ2-3; D uncertain. This CDR3 region has 14 residues. The germline V gene encodes CDR1 MNHEY and CDR2 SMNVEV (reference sequence). V was cut by 2 bases and J by 2 bases, with 8 bases left in between. The chain's CDR3 is CASSLGVATDTQYF. CDR3 nucleotides: TGTGCCAGCAGTTTAGGGGTTGCCACAGATACGCAGTATTTT.

The V gene is TRBV5-1, the J gene TRBJ2-1; no firm D call. Germline V gives CDR1 SGHRS, CDR2 YFSETQ. V lost 0 bases and J lost 8, with 6 bases in between. The CDR3 length is 12 residues. CDR3 loop: CASSLAADEQFF. DNA of the CDR3: TGCGCCAGCAGCTTGGCGGCGGATGAGCAGTTCTTC.

This clone came up a few times. CDR3 in amino acids: CASSSSGTTDTQYF. CDR3 DNA sequence: TGTGCCAGCAGTTCTAGCGGGACTACAGATACGCAGTATTTT. V and J are TRBV28 and TRBJ2-3, with 9 bases fitting TRBD2. V lost 4 bases, J lost 3 bases, and 2 bases stayed unmatched. Per the germline V gene, CDR1 is MDHEN and CDR2 is SYDVKM. The CDR3 length is 14 residues.

This clone was counted between two and nine times. The chain combines TRBV5-1 with TRBJ1-1; perhaps TRBD1 as D (5 bases). From germline, CDR1 is SGHRS and CDR2 YFSETQ. With 2 bases removed from V and 0 bases from J, the gap between germline ends came to 11 bases. The CDR3 consists of 15 residues. The DNA for the CDR3 is TGCGCCAGCAGCTTCGGGGCTGACCTGAACACTGAAGCTTTCTTT. As protein: CASSFGADLNTEAFF.

Points on this clone: At the DNA level, this CDR3 is encoded by other sequences in the same sample as well. The CDR3 sequence is CASSPGTNYGYTF. The CDR3 DNA reads as TGTGCCAGCAGCCCCGGGACGAACTATGGCTACACCTTC. V is TRBV5-6 and J is TRBJ1-2; weak D call: TRBD1 (5 bases). The V gene's germline CDR1 is SGHDT and CDR2 YYEEEE. V was shortened by 4 bases and J by 2 bases, with 9 bases between the two germline ends. CDR3 length equals 13 residues.

J is TRBJ2-3 and V is TRBV6-5, with D perhaps matching TRBD1 (5 bases). Between the trimmed V and J ends, which lost 6 bases and 6 bases, there was a span of 16 bases. The germline V gene has CDR1 MNHEY and CDR2 SVGAGI. CDR3 length equals 14 residues. The CDR3 here is CASSHRSPQDTQYF. The CDR3 DNA reads as TGTGCCAGCAGCCACAGGAGTCCTCAGGATACGCAGTATTTT.

The CDR3 is CASRKNFFSYNEQFF. In nucleotides, the CDR3 is TGTGCCAGCAGGAAAAACTTTTTCTCCTACAATGAGCAGTTCTTC. The V call is TRBV2, the J call TRBJ2-1; D gene unclear. Germline values: CDR1 SNHLY, CDR2 FYNNEI. Trimming stripped 6 bases from V and 0 bases from J, with 12 bases between. The CDR3 consists of 15 residues.

The gene calls are TRBV19 and TRBJ1-6; maybe TRBD1 (6 bases). V was pared by 9 bases and J by 2 bases, with 8 bases between. Germline CDR1 LNHDA, CDR2 SQIVND (reference sequence). The CDR3 loop spans 13 amino acids. The CDR3 loop reads CASRTAYNSPLHF. The DNA for the CDR3 is TGTGCCAGCCGGACAGCCTATAATTCACCCCTCCACTTT.

The rearrangement links TRBV7-2 to TRBJ2-7; 10 bases are a match to TRBD1. V gave up 1 base and J gave up 2 bases; unmatched junction bases: 8. Germline CDR1 is SGHTA and CDR2 is FQGNSA. CDR3 length equals 17 residues. DNA of the CDR3: TGTGCCAGCAGCTTAGGAGGGACAGGGGTAAACCCCTACGAGCAGTACTTC. This codes for CASSLGGTGVNPYEQYF.

The genes are TRBV5-5 and TRBJ1-6; D is ambiguous. Germline-derived CDR1 and CDR2 are SGHKS and YYEKEE (reference sequence). Deletions cut 0 bases from V and 6 bases from J, with 4 bases between. This CDR3 comprises 13 residues. The CDR3 here is CASSLAGNSPLHF. The CDR3 nucleotides read TGTGCCAGCAGCTTGGCCGGTAATTCACCCCTCCACTTT.

This chain joins TRBV5-1 and TRBJ2-1, with 7 bases fitting TRBD1. The CDR3 has 15 amino acids. The ends lost 4 bases at V and 8 bases at J; junction bases unmatched: 12. CDR1 SGHRS and CDR2 YFSETQ come from the germline V gene. CDR3 protein: CASSPRGQDGDEQFF. Here the CDR3 DNA reads TGCGCCAGCAGCCCTAGGGGGCAGGACGGCGATGAGCAGTTCTTC.

This chain uses TRBV28 with TRBJ1-2; TRBD1 agrees at 7 bases. The CDR3 length is 15 residues. Per germline, CDR1 MDHEN and CDR2 SYDVKM. The trim removed 10 bases at V and 4 bases at J, leaving 15 bases unmatched. The CDR3 reads CATGGQPPHSYGYTF. The CDR3 DNA follows: TGTGCCACCGGGGGACAGCCCCCTCATAGCTATGGCTACACCTTC.

The chain combines TRBV3-1 (or the pseudogene TRBV3-2) with TRBJ2-1, with 8 bases aligning to TRBD2. This CDR3 contains 13 residues. Trimming at V came to 7 bases and at J to 4 bases, leaving 3 bases not matched to a gene. Per germline, CDR1 LGHDT and CDR2 YNNKEL (reference sequence). CDR3 DNA sequence: TGTGCCAGCACTGTAGCGGGGTACAATGAGCAGTTCTTC. It encodes CASTVAGYNEQFF.

The CDR3 sequence is CASSWGGPNYGYTF. The CDR3 region has the DNA TGTGCCAGCAGCTGGGGGGGACCCAACTATGGCTACACCTTC. V usage is TRBV5-6 and J usage is TRBJ1-2, with D possibly matching TRBD1 (5 bases). The CDR3 has 14 residues. The germline gives CDR1 SGHDT, CDR2 YYEEEE. The germline V and J ends were trimmed by 3 bases and 2 bases, with 11 bases remaining between them.

The J gene is TRBJ1-1, the V gene TRBV6-5; D is perhaps TRBD1 (5 bases). Germline V gene lookup returns CDR1 MNHEY and CDR2 SVGAGI. This CDR3 comprises 15 residues. The V gene lost 0 bases and the J gene lost 4 bases, with 12 bases spanning the gap. The CDR3 sequence: CASSYSSGGGTEAFF. The CDR3, as DNA: TGTGCCAGCAGTTACTCGTCTGGGGGAGGCACTGAAGCTTTCTTT.

The rearrangement links TRBV18 to TRBJ2-5, with D perhaps matching TRBD2 (5 bases). Germline V lookup: CDR1 KGHSH, CDR2 LQKENI. V dropped 3 bases and J dropped 4 bases, with 9 bases sitting between them. The CDR3 extends over 13 amino acids. The CDR3: CASSPGLSETQYF. CDR3 in DNA: TGTGCCAGCTCACCCGGACTGTCAGAGACCCAGTACTTC.

DNA for the CDR3: TGTGCCAGCAGCTTAGATGGGACAGGGTTATCCTACGAGCAGTACTTC. Residues: CASSLDGTGLSYEQYF. The genes are TRBV7-2 and TRBJ2-7; 9 bases match TRBD1. With 1 base clipped from V and 1 base from J, the junction kept 5 bases outside the gene matches. In germline, CDR1 is SGHTA, CDR2 FQGNSA. The CDR3 runs to 16 residues. Drawing the rest from reference TRBV7-2 and TRBJ2-7, the complete variable domain is GAGVSQSPSNKVTEKGKDVELRCDPISGHTALYWYRQSLGQGLEFLIYFQGNSAPDKSGLPSDRFSAERTGGSVSTLTIQRTQQEDSAVYLCASSLDGTGLSYEQYFGPGTRLTVT.

V is TRBV24-1 and J is TRBJ1-5; D gene uncertain. Looked up from germline, CDR1 is KGHDR and CDR2 is SFDVKD. V was trimmed by 7 bases and J by 0 bases, leaving 6 bases between them. This CDR3 is 13 amino acids long. The CDR3 DNA reads TGTGCCACCAGCCAATATAGCAATCAGCCCCAGCATTTT. This translates into CATSQYSNQPQHF.

This clone was recorded a few times. This chain connects TRBV14 to TRBJ2-7; maybe TRBD1 (6 bases). There are 13 residues in the CDR3. Germline CDR1 SGHDN, CDR2 FVKESK. The germline V and J ends were trimmed by 3 bases and 6 bases, with 12 bases remaining between them. The CDR3 nucleotides read TGTGCCAGCAGCCACCTGGGGACATTCGAGCAGTACTTC. This codes for CASSHLGTFEQYF.